This TCR beta chain originates from a study of blood T cell repertoires in COVID-19. About the research overall: Italy, Spain and the United States were the sources of the convalescent and acute COVID-19 samples. T cells, B-cell-depleted T cells, or PBMCs provided the cDNA or gDNA that served as material.

Authors' methods: Quantification of nucleated cells was approximated via reference gene primer amplification. Profiling relied on immunoSEQ multiplex PCR, and the TCRdb table lists in-frame clones only, not all of them. V and J calls and clone size are copied from that table; D and trimming were computed from the DNA. The top ten clones hold around 6.5% of a sample with about 90,000 clones, about 80% of them seen once. Germline V lookup: CDR1 SGHTA, CDR2 FQGTGA. Trimming cost V 5 bases and J 6 bases, with 16 bases left between them. This CDR3 has 15 amino acids. The sample taken for sequencing was peripheral blood. This TCR derives from a man aged 60 to 75 with acute or convalescent COVID-19. V and J are TRBV7-3 and TRBJ2-2; D perhaps matches TRBD1 (5 bases). The CDR3: CASSLRPQGPGELFF. CDR3 sequence (DNA): TGTGCCAGCAGCCTACGCCCGCAGGGCCCCGGGGAGCTGTTTTTT. The variable domain in full, completed from reference TRBV7-3 and TRBJ2-2, reads GAGVSQTPSNKVTEKGKYVELRCDPISGHTALYWYRQSLGQGPEFLIYFQGTGAADDSGLPNDRFFAVRPEGSVSTLKIQRTERGDSAVYLCASSLRPQGPGELFFGEGSRLTVL.